This TCR beta chain was identified in a study of blood T cell repertoires in COVID-19. On the study more broadly: Sample material is recorded as cDNA or gDNA derived from T cells, B-cell-depleted T cells, or PBMCs.

As processed by the authors: Estimated nucleated cell counts came from reference gene primer amplification. TCRdb's copy holds only in-frame clones and misses some; the assay was immunoSEQ multiplex PCR. V and J calls and clone size are copied from that table; D and trimming were computed from the DNA. The sample lists 75,000 or so clones, approximately 90% seen once, with over 4% in the top ten. The sequence derives from a woman over 75 with active or convalescent COVID-19. The specimen was peripheral blood.

The CDR3 DNA is TGTGCCACCAGGAGCGCTAGCGAAAACACCGGGGAGCTGTTTTTT. This translates into CATRSASENTGELFF. This chain uses TRBV15 with TRBJ2-2, with a possible D match to TRBD2 (6 bases). This CDR3 is built from 15 residues. Trimming took 6 bases from V and 2 from J, leaving 13 bases between them. Germline lookup yields CDR1 LNHNV and CDR2 YYDKDF (reference sequence). The entire variable domain, with the rest obtained from reference TRBV15 and TRBJ2-2, is as follows: DAMVIQNPRYQVTQFGKPVTLSCSQTLNHNVMYWYQQKSSQAPKLLFHYYDKDFNNEADTPDNFQSRRPNTSFCFLDIRSPGLGDTAMYLCATRSASENTGELFFGEGSRLTVL.